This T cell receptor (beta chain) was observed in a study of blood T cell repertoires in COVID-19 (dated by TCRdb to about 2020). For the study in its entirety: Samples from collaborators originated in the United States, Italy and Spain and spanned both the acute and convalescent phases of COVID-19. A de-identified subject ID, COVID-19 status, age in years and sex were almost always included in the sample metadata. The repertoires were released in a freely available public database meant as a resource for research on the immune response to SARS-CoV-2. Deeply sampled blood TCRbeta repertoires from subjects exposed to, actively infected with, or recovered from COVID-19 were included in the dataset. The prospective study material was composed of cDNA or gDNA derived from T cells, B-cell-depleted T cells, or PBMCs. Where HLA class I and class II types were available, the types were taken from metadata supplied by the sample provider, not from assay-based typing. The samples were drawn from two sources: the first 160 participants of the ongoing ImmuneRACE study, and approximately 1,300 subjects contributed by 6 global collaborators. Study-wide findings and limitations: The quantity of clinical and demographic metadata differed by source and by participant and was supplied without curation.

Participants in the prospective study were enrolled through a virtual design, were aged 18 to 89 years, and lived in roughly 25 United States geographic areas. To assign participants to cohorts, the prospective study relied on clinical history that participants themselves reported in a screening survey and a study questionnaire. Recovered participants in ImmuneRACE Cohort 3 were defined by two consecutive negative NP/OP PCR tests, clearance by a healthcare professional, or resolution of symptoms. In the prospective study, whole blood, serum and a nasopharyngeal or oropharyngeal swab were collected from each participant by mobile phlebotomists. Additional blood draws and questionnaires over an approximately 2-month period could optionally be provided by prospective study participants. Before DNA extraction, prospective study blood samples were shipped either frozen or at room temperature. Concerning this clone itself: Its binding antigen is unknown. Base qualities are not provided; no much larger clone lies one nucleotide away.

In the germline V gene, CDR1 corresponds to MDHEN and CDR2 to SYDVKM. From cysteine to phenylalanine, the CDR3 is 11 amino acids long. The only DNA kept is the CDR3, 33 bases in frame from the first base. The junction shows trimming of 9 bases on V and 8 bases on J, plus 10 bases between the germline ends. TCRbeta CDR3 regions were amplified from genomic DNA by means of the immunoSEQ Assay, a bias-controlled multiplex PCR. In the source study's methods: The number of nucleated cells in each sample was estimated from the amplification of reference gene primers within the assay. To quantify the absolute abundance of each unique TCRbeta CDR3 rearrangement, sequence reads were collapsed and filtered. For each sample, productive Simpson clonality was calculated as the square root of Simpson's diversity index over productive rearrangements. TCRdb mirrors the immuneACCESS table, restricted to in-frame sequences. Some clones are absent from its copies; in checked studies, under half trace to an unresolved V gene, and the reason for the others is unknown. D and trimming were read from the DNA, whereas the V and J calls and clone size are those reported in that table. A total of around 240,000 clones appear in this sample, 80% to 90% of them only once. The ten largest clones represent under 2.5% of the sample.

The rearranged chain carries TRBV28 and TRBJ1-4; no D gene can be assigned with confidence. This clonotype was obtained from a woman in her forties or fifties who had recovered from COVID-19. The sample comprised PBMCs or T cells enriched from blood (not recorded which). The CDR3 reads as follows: CASKSWEKLFF. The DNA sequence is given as TGTGCCAGTAAAAGCTGGGAAAAACTGTTTTTT.